This note documents a single T cell receptor (beta chain) sequence. Its target antigen remains unknown. The input lacks base qualities; no much larger clone sits a single base away. For TCR Vbeta sequencing, memory CD4+ T cells were sorted ex vivo from the peripheral blood of narcolepsy patients and healthy controls. CDR1 and CDR2 are read off the germline V gene (reference sequence) as SEHNR and FQNEAQ. Trimming takes 4 bases off V and 9 bases off J; junction bases not matched to a gene: 13. Reading from cysteine to phenylalanine, the CDR3 counts 16 amino acids. Kept here is only the CDR3 DNA, which spans 48 bases and is read in frame from base 1. This sample is part of a study of T cells in narcolepsy (dated by TCRdb to between 2018 and 2020). Concerning the study at large: Patients with narcolepsy type 1 or type 2 (NT1, NT2) were enrolled in the study together with healthy control donors. Autoreactive T cells targeting hypocretin neuron self-antigens (hypocretin, TRIB2) were sought in narcolepsy patients, and TCR Vbeta sequencing was used to track clonotypes in blood and CSF.

The library was made by the immunoSEQ multiplex PCR assay. TCRdb limited this immuneACCESS table to in-frame rearrangements with V and J called. A share of clones is missing; checked studies link under half to unresolved V genes, and the rest is unexplained. The sample table contains about 36,000 clones; only one count was recorded for roughly 77% of them. Clones ranked in the top ten supply about 2.3% of the sample. Summary of the overall study and its limitations: No sequences matching autoreactive T cell clones were contained in some blood memory CD4+ repertoires from patients and controls. Numbers of sequenced blood memory CD4+ clonotypes were comparable, averaging about 40,000 in patients and roughly 35,000 in controls. Autoreactive clonotypes were reported to be detected serially in the blood of the same patients and of different patients, but not in the blood of healthy controls. Plots comparing CSF and blood CD4+ T cell clonotypes from the same patient highlighted HCRT-specific and TRIB2-specific autoreactive clonotypes.

The rearrangement combines TRBV7-9 with TRBJ2-1; 9 nucleotides in the junction match TRBD1. Input material: memory (CD45RA-) CD4+ T cells from blood. Reading the label with the study, this specimen's cell subset or site is: memory T cells sorted ex vivo from peripheral blood. This TCR was sampled from a human donor in good health. The DNA reads as follows: TGTGCCAGCAGCTGTTACGGGACAGGGTGCCCTAGTGAGCAGTTCTTC. It is translated as CASSCYGTGCPSEQFF. Reference TRBV7-9 and TRBJ2-1 proteins supply the regions before and after the CDR3; the full variable domain is: DTGVSQNPRHKITKRGQNVTFRCDPISEHNRLYWYRQTLGQGPEFLTYFQNEAQLEKSRLLSDRFSAERPKGSFSTLEIQRTEQGDSAMYLCASSCYGTGCPSEQFFGPGTRLTVL.